This T cell receptor beta chain was recorded in a study of blood T cell repertoires in COVID-19. Across the study: Sites in the United States, Italy and Spain provided acute and convalescent COVID-19 samples. Sources were T cells, B-cell-depleted T cells, or PBMCs; the material itself was cDNA or gDNA.

In the original processing: Estimation of nucleated cell counts was performed using reference gene primer amplification. Repertoires were generated with immunoSEQ multiplex PCR, while TCRdb's copy carries only in-frame clones and drops some. V and J calls and clone size come straight from that table; D and trimming were deduced from the DNA. The table has fewer than 110,000 clones, about 90% seen once. With 3 bases clipped from V and 5 bases from J, the junction kept 8 bases outside the gene matches. Germline lookup yields CDR1 SGHRS and CDR2 YFSETQ. The length of the CDR3 is 15 residues. The chain employs TRBV5-1 and TRBJ2-1; 7 positions agree with TRBD1. Sample: peripheral blood. The sequence was collected from a human donor in a cohort sampled during active COVID-19. The CDR3 bases are TGCGCCAGCAGCTCAACCGGGACAGAGAACAATGAGCAGTTCTTC. Translating gives CASSSTGTENNEQFF.